Below, 5 T cell receptor beta chains from the same sample are listed, as sequenced in a study of human T cells and chemical hapten exposure. Regarding time point: pre-sensitization, week 0. Specified treatment: therapeutic diphenylcyclopropenone sensitization with weekly scalp DPC. TCRdb recomputed calls from the RACE reads with MiXCR, one row per CDR3 protein. The sample shows more than 250,000 distinct CDR3 sequences, more than 6.5% of them seen only once. The material sequenced was whole blood, taken in connection with sensitization to the hapten diphenylcyclopropenone (DPC). The source is a woman aged 40 to 55 with alopecia areata. Some clones in this sample may be carry-over from other donors' samples.

Worth noting for this clonotype: This may arise from a read error, as a much more abundant clone is one base away. The gene calls are TRBV6-1 and TRBJ2-3; D possibly uses TRBD1 or TRBD2 (5 bases each). Germline CDR1 reads MNHNS; CDR2 reads SASEGT. This CDR3 region has 13 residues. CDR3 sequence: CVSTLGEPDTQYF. CDR3 DNA: TGTGTCAGCACCCTGGGGGAGCCAGATACGCAGTATTTT.

J is TRBJ2-5 and V is TRBV7-8; D not resolved. The CDR3 is 13 residues long. The germline CDR1 and CDR2 sequences are SGHVS and FQNEAQ. Trimming took off 1 base at V and 5 bases at J, with 8 bases between the two ends. DNA of the CDR3: TGTGCCAGCAGCTTAGGCATGTGGGAGACCCAGTACTTC. It encodes CASSLGMWETQYF.

This clonotype came up many times. The chain carries TRBV29-1 and TRBJ2-7; TRBD2 matches at 10 bases. Per the germline V gene, CDR1 is SQVTM and CDR2 is ANQGSEA. The CDR3 is 12 amino acids. V was pared by 6 bases and J by 6 bases, with 5 bases of the junction left unmatched. CDR3 sequence (DNA): TGCAGCGTAGCGGGAGGGCCCTTCGAGCAGTACTTC. It is translated as CSVAGGPFEQYF.

The table lists this clonotype with many counts. The rearrangement joins TRBV6-2 or TRBV6-3 to TRBJ1-5; D is unresolved. Between the trimmed V and J ends, which lost 6 bases and 2 bases, there was a span of 17 bases. This CDR3 has 16 residues. From germline, CDR1 is MNHEY and CDR2 SVGEGT. The CDR3: CASSPVPAGGNQPQHF. The CDR3 bases are TGTGCCAGCAGCCCGGTCCCGGCAGGAGGCAATCAGCCCCAGCATTTT.

This clonotype was detected ten times or more. V and J are TRBV6-5 and TRBJ2-7; 10 bases are a match to TRBD1. Germline trimming cut 3 bases from V and 5 bases from J; bases unmatched to any gene: 7. The CDR3 loop spans 15 amino acids. Germline lookup yields CDR1 MNHEY and CDR2 SVGAGI. The CDR3 DNA is TGTGCCAGCAGTTATGGTCCCGGGACAGGGGACGAGCAGTACTTC. It codes for CASSYGPGTGDEQYF.